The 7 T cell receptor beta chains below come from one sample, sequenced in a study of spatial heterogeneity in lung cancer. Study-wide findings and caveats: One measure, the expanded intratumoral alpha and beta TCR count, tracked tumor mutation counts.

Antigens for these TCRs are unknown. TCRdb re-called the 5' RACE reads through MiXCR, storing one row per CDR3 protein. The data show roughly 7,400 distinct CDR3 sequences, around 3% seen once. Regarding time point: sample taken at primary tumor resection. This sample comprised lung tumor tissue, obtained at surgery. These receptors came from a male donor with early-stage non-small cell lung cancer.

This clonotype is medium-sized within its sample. The CDR3 reads CASSVGQGVYEQFF. CDR3 DNA sequence: TGTGCCAGCAGCGTCGGACAGGGGGTCTATGAGCAGTTCTTC. This chain joins TRBV9 and TRBJ2-1; 10 bases match TRBD1. Germline lookup yields CDR1 SGDLS and CDR2 YYNGEE. V shed 2 bases and J 8 bases; nucleotides not matched to a gene: 4. The CDR3 is made up of 14 amino acids.

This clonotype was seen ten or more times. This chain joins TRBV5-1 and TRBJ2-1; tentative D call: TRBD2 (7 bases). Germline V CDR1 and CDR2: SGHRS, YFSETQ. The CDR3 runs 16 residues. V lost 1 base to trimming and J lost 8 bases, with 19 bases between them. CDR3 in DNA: TGCGCCAGCAGCTTGCCCGGGGGGCCGATAGGGGATGAGCAGTTCTTC. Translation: CASSLPGGPIGDEQFF.

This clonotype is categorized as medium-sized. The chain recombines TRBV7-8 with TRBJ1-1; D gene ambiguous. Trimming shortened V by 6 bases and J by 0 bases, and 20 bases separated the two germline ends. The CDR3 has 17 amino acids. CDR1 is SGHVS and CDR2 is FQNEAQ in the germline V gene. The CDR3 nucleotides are TGTGCCAGCAGTCCTTTTCCCCCTGGTTTGCTGAACACTGAAGCTTTCTTT. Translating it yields CASSPFPPGLLNTEAFF.

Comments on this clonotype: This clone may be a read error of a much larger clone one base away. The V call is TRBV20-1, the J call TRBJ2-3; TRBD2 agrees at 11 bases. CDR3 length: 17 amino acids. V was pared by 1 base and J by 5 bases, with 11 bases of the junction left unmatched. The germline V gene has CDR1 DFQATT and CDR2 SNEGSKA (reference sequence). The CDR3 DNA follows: TGCAGTGCTAGAGCGGTAGCGGGAGGGCCTAAGGGAGATACGCAGTATTTT. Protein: CSARAVAGGPKGDTQYF.

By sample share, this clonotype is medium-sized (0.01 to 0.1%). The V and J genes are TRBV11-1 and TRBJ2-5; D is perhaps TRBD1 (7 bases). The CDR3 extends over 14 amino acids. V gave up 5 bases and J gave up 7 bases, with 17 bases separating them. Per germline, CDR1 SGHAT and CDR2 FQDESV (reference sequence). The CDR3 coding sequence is TGTGCCAGCAGCGGCAGGGGGGCCGGAAGGACCCAGTACTTC. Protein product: CASSGRGAGRTQYF.

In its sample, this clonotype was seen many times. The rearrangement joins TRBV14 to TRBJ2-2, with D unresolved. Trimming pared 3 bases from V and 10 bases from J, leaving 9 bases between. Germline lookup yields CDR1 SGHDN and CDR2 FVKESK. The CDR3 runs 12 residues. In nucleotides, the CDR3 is TGTGCCAGCAGCCATTTGAAGGAGGAGCTGTTTTTT. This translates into CASSHLKEELFF.

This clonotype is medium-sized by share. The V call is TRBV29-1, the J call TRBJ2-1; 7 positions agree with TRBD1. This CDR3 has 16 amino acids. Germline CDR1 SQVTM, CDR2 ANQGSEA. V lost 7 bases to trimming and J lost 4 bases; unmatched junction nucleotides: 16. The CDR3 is CSDWARGRAVYNEQFF. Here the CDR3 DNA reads TGCAGCGATTGGGCTAGGGGGCGAGCGGTATACAATGAGCAGTTCTTC.